These 27 T cell receptor beta chains were all obtained from the same sample, sequenced in a study of control samples from healthy donors and cancer patients. The protocol was immunoSEQ multiplex PCR, while the TCRdb copy is restricted to in-frame clones and leaves out a portion. This sample carries over 150,000 clones, around 89% of them seen once, and the ten largest clones take 1.3% to 1.5%. The sample taken for sequencing was blood. Receptors originate from a woman aged 50 to 60 in good health.

The V call is TRBV28, the J call TRBJ1-5; D is perhaps TRBD1 (5 bases). The ends were cut back, 1 base at V and 0 bases at J, with 10 bases in the middle. CDR3 length equals 16 residues. CDR1 MDHEN and CDR2 SYDVKM come from the germline V gene. CDR3: CASSLLGDYSNQPQHF. CDR3 bases: TGTGCCAGCAGTTTATTGGGGGACTATAGCAATCAGCCCCAGCATTTT.

This clone was observed once. J is TRBJ1-6 and V is TRBV27; 7 bases are a match to TRBD1. The CDR3 runs 14 residues. With 5 bases clipped from V and 9 bases from J, the junction kept 7 bases outside the gene matches. CDR1 is MNHEY and CDR2 is SMNVEV in the germline V gene (reference sequence). The CDR3 reads CASSLGQSSSPLHF. The CDR3 DNA is TGTGCCAGCAGTCTGGGACAGTCGAGTTCACCCCTCCACTTT.

The chain recombines TRBV24-1 with TRBJ2-2, with a weak D call TRBD1 (6 bases). The V end lost 4 bases, the J end lost 0 bases, and 17 bases lay between the germline ends. CDR1 KGHDR and CDR2 SFDVKD come from the germline V gene. The CDR3 is 18 residues long. The CDR3 loop reads CATSETATGSPNTGELFF. DNA for the CDR3: TGTGCCACCAGTGAAACCGCGACAGGCAGCCCGAACACCGGGGAGCTGTTTTTT.

The chain couples TRBV5-1 to TRBJ2-3; D perhaps matches TRBD1 (6 bases). With 2 bases removed from V and 4 bases from J, the gap between germline ends came to 11 bases. The CDR3 is 14 residues long. Germline CDR1 and CDR2: SGHRS and YFSETQ. The CDR3 DNA reads as TGCGCCAGCAGCTTAGCGGCAGGGGCAGATACGCAGTATTTT. Translating gives CASSLAAGADTQYF.

The CDR3 region is CASSLGTGPYEQYF. The CDR3, as DNA: TGTGCCAGCAGTCTCGGGACAGGACCCTACGAGCAGTACTTC. This chain joins TRBV27 and TRBJ2-7, with 8 bases matching TRBD1. Trimming took 5 bases from V and 2 from J; bases not matched to a gene: 5. This CDR3 is built from 14 residues. Germline values: CDR1 MNHEY, CDR2 SMNVEV (reference sequence).

The rearrangement joins TRBV30 to TRBJ1-1; D unresolved. CDR1 and CDR2 from the germline V gene are GTSNPN and SVGIG (reference sequence). The CDR3 runs to 13 residues. Trimming took 2 bases from V and 1 from J, leaving 8 bases between them. CDR3 nucleotides: TGTGCCTGGAGTCGGGGAAGGAACACTGAAGCTTTCTTT. It codes for CAWSRGRNTEAFF.

This chain uses TRBV7-9 with TRBJ2-5, with 7 bases matching TRBD2. CDR3 length: 14 residues. CDR1 SEHNR and CDR2 FQNEAQ come from the germline V gene (reference sequence). V gave up 11 bases and J gave up 1 base; unmatched junction bases: 10. This CDR3 is CAGSPWGGQETQYF. CDR3 sequence (DNA): TGTGCCGGAAGCCCCTGGGGGGGCCAAGAGACCCAGTACTTC.

The J gene is TRBJ2-7, the V gene TRBV6-1; the D gene is possibly TRBD2 (5 bases). There are 16 residues in the CDR3. Germline CDR1 and CDR2: MNHNS and SASEGT. The ends were cut back, 0 bases at V and 3 bases at J, with 15 bases in the middle. CDR3: CASSEAWGGSVYEQYF. The CDR3 DNA reads as TGTGCCAGCAGTGAAGCGTGGGGTGGGAGCGTCTACGAGCAGTACTTC.

This sequence joins TRBV7-3 and TRBJ2-5; no reliable D call. Germline CDR1 reads SGHTA; CDR2 reads FQGTGA. The V end was cut by 2 bases, the J end by 3 bases, with 10 bases between. CDR3 length: 14 residues. Written as DNA, the CDR3 is TGTGCCAGCAGCTTAGGGCCAAAGAAAGAGACCCAGTACTTC. Translated, it gives CASSLGPKKETQYF.

CDR3 DNA sequence: TGTGCCAGCAGCTTAGGACGGGGTGCTAGCACAGATACGCAGTATTTT. The encoded protein is CASSLGRGASTDTQYF. The rearrangement uses TRBV7-9 and TRBJ2-3; D may be TRBD2 (5 bases). Germline V gene sequence: CDR1 SEHNR, CDR2 FQNEAQ (reference sequence). There are 16 residues in the CDR3. The V end lost 1 base, the J end lost 0 bases, and 11 bases lay between the germline ends.

Comment on this clone: It is unclear where the CDR3 begins or ends on the DNA, so no DNA is shown, and the CDR3 is as TCRdb lists it. The gene calls are TRBV28 and TRBJ2-3; no check of the table's D call, TRBD2, against the DNA was made. The CDR3 sequence runs 21 residues, both termini included. The germline V gene has CDR1 MDHEN and CDR2 SYDVKM. CDR3 in amino acids: CASSLSPARTGDWASGSSLYF.

V usage is TRBV3-1 (or the pseudogene TRBV3-2) and J usage is TRBJ2-2; D is undetermined. V gave up 1 base and J gave up 6 bases, with 12 bases separating them. CDR1 and CDR2 (germline): LGHDT, YNNKEL (reference sequence). The CDR3 is made up of 15 amino acids. The CDR3 sequence: CASSQADSRPGELFF. CDR3 nucleotide sequence: TGTGCCAGCAGCCAAGCAGATAGTCGGCCCGGGGAGCTGTTTTTT.

The chain uses TRBV30 and TRBJ1-5; maybe TRBD1 (5 bases). The CDR3 covers 14 residues. V was clipped by 5 bases and J by 3 bases, with 14 bases between them. The germline CDR1 and CDR2 sequences are GTSNPN and SVGIG (reference sequence). As DNA, the CDR3 is TGTGCCTGGGGTCCGGGGGAGACCAATCAGCCCCAGCATTTT. Translating gives CAWGPGETNQPQHF.

The CDR3 region has the DNA TGTGCCAGCAGTTTATATCCAAGGGCTAGCAATCAGCCCCAGCATTTT. Its protein is CASSLYPRASNQPQHF. The rearrangement joins TRBV28 to TRBJ1-5; the D is unclear. Germline V gene sequence: CDR1 MDHEN, CDR2 SYDVKM. V lost 1 base to trimming and J lost 0 bases, with 10 bases between them. The CDR3 contains 16 residues.

The rearrangement links TRBV7-2 to TRBJ2-2; either TRBD1 or TRBD2 may supply D (7 bases each). V dropped 5 bases and J dropped 3 bases, with 13 bases sitting between them. The CDR3 has 15 amino acids. Germline V lookup: CDR1 SGHTA, CDR2 FQGNSA. CDR3 coding DNA: TGTGCCAGCAGCGGGCAGGGGGGGGACACCGGGGAGCTGTTTTTT. It is translated as CASSGQGGDTGELFF.

The chain combines TRBV10-1 with TRBJ1-1, with a weak D call TRBD1 (5 bases). Trimming shortened V by 1 base and J by 1 base, and 16 bases separated the two germline ends. Germline V gives CDR1 WNHNN, CDR2 SYGVQD (reference sequence). This CDR3 is 17 amino acids long. This CDR3 is CASSEWQGSIANTEAFF. CDR3 coding DNA: TGCGCCAGCAGTGAGTGGCAGGGAAGTATAGCGAACACTGAAGCTTTCTTT.

The genes are TRBV19 and TRBJ2-1; the D gene is possibly TRBD2 (6 bases). This CDR3 is 13 amino acids long. With 4 bases removed from V and 4 bases from J, the gap between germline ends came to 8 bases. Per the germline V gene, CDR1 is LNHDA and CDR2 is SQIVND (reference sequence). This chain's CDR3 is CASSRDSYNEQFF. CDR3 nucleotides: TGTGCCAGTAGTAGGGACTCGTACAATGAGCAGTTCTTC.

The chain recombines TRBV6-5 with TRBJ2-1; 9 bases match TRBD2. The germline V gene has CDR1 MNHEY and CDR2 SVGAGI. J was trimmed by 8 bases and V by 6 bases; bases with no gene match: 5. This CDR3 comprises 13 residues. CDR3 bases: TGTGCCAGCAGCCTAGCGGGACGTTATGAGCAGTTCTTC. The encoded protein is CASSLAGRYEQFF.

The chain recombines TRBV28 with TRBJ2-2, with TRBD1 identical over 8 bases. The CDR3 loop spans 16 amino acids. In germline, CDR1 is MDHEN, CDR2 SYDVKM. The trim removed 5 bases at V and 4 bases at J, leaving 9 bases unmatched. CDR3 in DNA: TGTGCCAGCAGTACCCCGACAGGGGATTTCACCGGGGAGCTGTTTTTT. It specifies CASSTPTGDFTGELFF.

J is TRBJ1-3 and V is TRBV5-1, with a weak D call TRBD1 (6 bases). The germline CDR1 and CDR2 sequences are SGHRS and YFSETQ. Trimming took 4 bases from V and 10 from J, leaving 18 bases between them. This CDR3 comprises 14 residues. CDR3 residues: CASSPEGDSVTIYF. The CDR3 DNA reads as TGCGCCAGCAGCCCTGAGGGGGACTCCGTAACCATATATTTT.

This chain connects TRBV11-3 to TRBJ2-5, with TRBD2 matching over 11 bases. This CDR3 is 16 amino acids long. The germline gives CDR1 SGHNT, CDR2 YENEEA. Unmatched junction bases numbered 7, after V lost 5 bases and J lost 2 bases. The CDR3 DNA reads as TGTGCCAGCAGCATTGGGGGGACTAGCGGACAAGAGACCCAGTACTTC. Its translation is CASSIGGTSGQETQYF.

The V call is TRBV4-1, the J call TRBJ2-6; a possible D gene is TRBD1 (5 bases). Germline CDR1 MGHRA, CDR2 YSYEKL. The CDR3 totals 14 residues. Trimming cost V 7 bases and J 0 bases, with 7 bases left between them. CDR3 bases: TGCGCCAGCAAACAGGCCTCTGGGGCCAACGTCCTGACTTTC. Encoded protein: CASKQASGANVLTF.

The chain uses TRBV19 and TRBJ1-2; no clear D gene. V lost 4 bases to trimming and J lost 4 bases, with 10 bases between them. The CDR3 loop spans 13 amino acids. Germline CDR1 reads LNHDA; CDR2 reads SQIVND (reference sequence). CDR3 nucleotides: TGTGCCAGTAGTAAAGGGCAGCTCTATGGCTACACCTTC. Its translation is CASSKGQLYGYTF.

The rearrangement links TRBV5-4 to TRBJ2-2; a weak D match, TRBD2 (5 bases). Trimming took off 4 bases at V and 1 base at J, with 11 bases between the two ends. Germline CDR1 is SGHNT and CDR2 is YYREEE (reference sequence). CDR3 size: 15 residues. CDR3 region: CASSPRALNTGELFF. The CDR3, as DNA: TGTGCCAGCAGCCCGCGGGCCCTGAACACCGGGGAGCTGTTTTTT.

This clone was observed at least ten times. The chain recombines TRBV10-2 with TRBJ1-1, with TRBD1 matching over 9 bases. The V segment lost 6 bases and the J segment 8 bases; nucleotides outside the gene matches: 10. The CDR3 sequence is 14 residues long. Germline loops: CDR1 WSHSY, CDR2 SAAADI. The chain's CDR3 is CASSQGQGFREAFF. In DNA, the CDR3 is TGCGCCAGCAGCCAAGGACAGGGGTTCCGCGAAGCTTTCTTT.

The chain joins TRBV5-4 to TRBJ1-1; TRBD1 matches 9 bases. Trimming cost V 2 bases and J 0 bases; bases outside gene matches: 5. This CDR3 spans 16 amino acids. The germline V gene has CDR1 SGHNT and CDR2 YYREEE (reference sequence). The CDR3 spells CASSFGTGIMNTEAFF. The CDR3, as DNA: TGTGCCAGCAGCTTTGGGACAGGGATAATGAACACTGAAGCTTTCTTT.

This clone showed up just once. This rearrangement joins TRBV30 to TRBJ2-5; TRBD2 matches 12 bases. V shed 0 bases and J 2 bases; nucleotides not matched to a gene: 1. This CDR3 has 15 residues. CDR1 and CDR2 (germline): GTSNPN, SVGIG (reference sequence). CDR3 region: CAWSVLAGGQETQYF. Here the CDR3 DNA reads TGTGCCTGGAGTGTTCTAGCGGGAGGGCAAGAGACCCAGTACTTC.